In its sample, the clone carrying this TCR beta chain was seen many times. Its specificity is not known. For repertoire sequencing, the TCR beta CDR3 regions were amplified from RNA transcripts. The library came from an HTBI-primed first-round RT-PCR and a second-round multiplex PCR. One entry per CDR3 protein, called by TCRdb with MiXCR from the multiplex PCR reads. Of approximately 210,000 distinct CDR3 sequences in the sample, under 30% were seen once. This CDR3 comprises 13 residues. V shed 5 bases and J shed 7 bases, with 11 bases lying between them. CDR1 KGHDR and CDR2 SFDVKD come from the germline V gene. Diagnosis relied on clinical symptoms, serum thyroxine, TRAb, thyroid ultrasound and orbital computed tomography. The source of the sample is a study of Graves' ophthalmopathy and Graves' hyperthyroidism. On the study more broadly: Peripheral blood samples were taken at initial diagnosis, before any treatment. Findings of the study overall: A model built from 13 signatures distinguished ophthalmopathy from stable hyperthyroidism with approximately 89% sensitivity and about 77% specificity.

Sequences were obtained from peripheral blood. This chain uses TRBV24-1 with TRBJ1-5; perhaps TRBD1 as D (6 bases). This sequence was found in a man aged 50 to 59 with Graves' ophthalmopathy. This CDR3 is CATSARGRQPQHF. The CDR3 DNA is TGTGCCACCAGTGCTCGGGGGCGGCAGCCCCAGCATTTT.